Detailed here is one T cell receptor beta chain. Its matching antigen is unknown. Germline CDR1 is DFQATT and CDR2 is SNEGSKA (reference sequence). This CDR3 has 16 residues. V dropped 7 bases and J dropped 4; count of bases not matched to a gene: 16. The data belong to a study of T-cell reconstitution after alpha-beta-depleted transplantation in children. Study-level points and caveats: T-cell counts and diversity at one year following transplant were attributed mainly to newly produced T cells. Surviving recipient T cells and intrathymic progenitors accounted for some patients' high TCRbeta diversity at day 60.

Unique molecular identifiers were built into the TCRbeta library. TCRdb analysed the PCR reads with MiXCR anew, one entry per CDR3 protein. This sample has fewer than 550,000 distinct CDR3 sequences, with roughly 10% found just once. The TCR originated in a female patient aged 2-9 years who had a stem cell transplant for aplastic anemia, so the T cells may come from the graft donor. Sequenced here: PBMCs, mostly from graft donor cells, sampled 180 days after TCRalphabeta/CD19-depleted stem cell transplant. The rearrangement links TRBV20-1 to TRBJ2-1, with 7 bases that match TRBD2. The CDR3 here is CSVTPMGLTQYNEQFF. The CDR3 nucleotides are TGCAGTGTGACGCCTATGGGACTAACCCAATACAATGAGCAGTTCTTC.